These 32 T cell receptor beta chains share one sample of origin, sequenced in a study of cytomegalovirus exposure and HLA in healthy donors. Both 60 Vbeta primers and 13 Jbeta primers went into the PCR. Sequencing was performed with immunoSEQ multiplex PCR; in TCRdb, only in-frame clones are kept and a portion is missing. The sample has 170,000 or so clones, around 77% seen once. The sample comprised PBMCs. The receptors were gathered from a woman under 40 in good health and CMV-seronegative.

The rearrangement links TRBV4-1 to TRBJ2-7, with 8 positions matching TRBD2. The V segment lost 4 bases and the J segment 2 bases; nucleotides outside the gene matches: 16. The CDR3 sequence is 18 residues long. Germline CDR1 is MGHRA and CDR2 is YSYEKL. This CDR3 is CASSLLVGSGGQAYEQYF. Here the CDR3 DNA reads TGCGCCAGCAGCCTCCTAGTCGGAAGCGGGGGCCAGGCCTACGAGCAGTACTTC.

In regard to this clone: The junction departs from germline at one end; a sequencing error may be responsible. V usage is TRBV5-1 and J usage is TRBJ1-1, with 9 bases identical to TRBD1. CDR1 is SGHRS and CDR2 is YFSETQ in the germline V gene. This CDR3 comprises 12 residues. The CDR3 spells CASSTQGAHRTF. The CDR3 nucleotides read TGCGCCAGCAGTACACAGGGGGCTCACCGAACTTTT. The whole variable domain, remainder taken from reference TRBV5-1 and TRBJ1-1, is KAGVTQTPRYLIKTRGQQVTLSCSPISGHRSVSWYQQTPGQGLQFLFEYFSETQRNKGNFPGRFSGRQFSNSRSEMNVSTLELGDSALYLCASSTQGAHRTFGQGTRLTVV.

The chain combines TRBV7-8 with TRBJ1-1; 9 bases align to TRBD1. Germline lookup yields CDR1 SGHVS and CDR2 FQNEAQ. The CDR3 sequence is 16 residues long. Trimming at V came to 5 bases and at J to 0 bases, leaving 7 bases not matched to a gene. The CDR3 spells CASSAGTGNVNTEAFF. CDR3 DNA: TGTGCCAGCAGCGCCGGGACAGGGAATGTGAACACTGAAGCTTTCTTT.

This CDR3 reads CASSVVGLPGSTDTQYF. In DNA, the CDR3 is TGTGCCAGCAGCGTAGTCGGGCTGCCGGGGAGCACAGATACGCAGTATTTT. The V and J genes are TRBV9 and TRBJ2-3; D may be TRBD2 (5 bases). This CDR3 is built from 17 residues. From germline, CDR1 is SGDLS and CDR2 YYNGEE. V shed 0 bases and J shed 0 bases, with 14 bases lying between them.

This sequence joins TRBV6-6 and TRBJ1-3; D call uncertain. V dropped 6 bases and J dropped 0 bases, with 15 bases sitting between them. Germline-derived CDR1 and CDR2 are MNHNY and SVGAGI (reference sequence). CDR3 length: 16 residues. In DNA form, the CDR3 reads TGTGCCAGCAGAAACGAGTGGAGGAGCTCTGGAAACACCATATATTTT. Translating it yields CASRNEWRSSGNTIYF.

J is TRBJ1-1 and V is TRBV7-3, with TRBD1 as a possible D gene (6 bases). Germline V CDR1 and CDR2: SGHTA, FQGTGA. The CDR3 loop spans 13 amino acids. The germline V and J ends were trimmed by 11 bases and 0 bases, with 13 bases remaining between them. This chain's CDR3 is CAGSTGLNTEAFF. The CDR3, as DNA: TGTGCCGGTTCGACAGGACTGAACACTGAAGCTTTCTTT.

The chain has TRBV5-1 and TRBJ2-1, with D possibly TRBD2 on 5 matching bases. This CDR3 region has 14 residues. Looked up from germline, CDR1 is SGHRS and CDR2 is YFSETQ. Trimming cost V 7 bases and J 3 bases, with 14 bases left between them. CDR3 DNA sequence: TGCGCCAGCTCGGTAGGAGGAATCTACAATGAGCAGTTCTTC. Its translation is CASSVGGIYNEQFF.

The rearrangement uses TRBV30 and TRBJ2-3, with 7 bases aligning to TRBD2. The length of the CDR3 is 16 residues. The germline CDR1 and CDR2 sequences are GTSNPN and SVGIG (reference sequence). Trimming at V came to 0 bases and at J to 6 bases, leaving 12 bases not matched to a gene. The CDR3 reads CAWSVERSVGGDTQYF. CDR3 coding DNA: TGTGCCTGGAGTGTAGAACGTAGCGTGGGGGGGGATACGCAGTATTTT.

The gene calls are TRBV7-3 and TRBJ1-2; possible D gene TRBD1, 5 bases. The germline V gene has CDR1 SGHTA and CDR2 FQGTGA. With 5 bases removed from V and 3 bases from J, the gap between germline ends came to 13 bases. The length of the CDR3 is 14 residues. In nucleotides, the CDR3 is TGTGCCAGCAGCCCCTCTGCGGGGCACTATGGCTACACCTTC. It codes for CASSPSAGHYGYTF.

The CDR3 DNA reads as TGCGCCAGCACCCTGGGGCAGTTGAACACTGAAGCTTTCTTT. Protein sequence: CASTLGQLNTEAFF. This rearrangement joins TRBV5-1 to TRBJ1-1; possibly TRBD1 for D (5 bases). The CDR3 is made up of 14 amino acids. V lost 6 bases to trimming and J lost 0 bases, with 12 bases between them. Germline V gives CDR1 SGHRS, CDR2 YFSETQ.

The rearrangement uses TRBV30 and TRBJ2-7; possible D gene TRBD2, 6 bases. There are 14 residues in the CDR3. Germline CDR1 GTSNPN, CDR2 SVGIG (reference sequence). The germline V and J ends were trimmed by 0 bases and 4 bases, with 13 bases remaining between them. In DNA, the CDR3 is TGTGCCTGGAGTGTAACGCGACTAGGGTACGAGCAGTACTTC. It specifies CAWSVTRLGYEQYF.

The genes are TRBV6-1 and TRBJ1-1; tentatively, D is TRBD1 (6 bases). The CDR3 length is 15 residues. Looked up from germline, CDR1 is MNHNS and CDR2 is SASEGT. V was shortened by 4 bases and J by 0 bases, with 12 bases between the two germline ends. The CDR3: CASSALTGMNTEAFF. The CDR3 region has the DNA TGTGCCAGCAGTGCCTTAACAGGGATGAACACTGAAGCTTTCTTT.

The chain links TRBV20-1 to TRBJ2-1; no firm D call. The CDR3 has 10 amino acids. Trimming removed 6 bases from V and 9 bases from J, with 9 bases in between. CDR1 DFQATT and CDR2 SNEGSKA come from the germline V gene (reference sequence). For the CDR3, the DNA is TGCAGTGCCCGTAGAGTTGAGCAGTTCTTC. Residues: CSARRVEQFF.

This clone was seen a single time. The V gene is TRBV10-2, the J gene TRBJ1-1, with a weak D call TRBD1 (5 bases). In germline, CDR1 is WSHSY, CDR2 SAAADI. This CDR3 is built from 13 residues. The V gene lost 4 bases and the J gene lost 10 bases, with 16 bases spanning the gap. The chain's CDR3 is CASSGMGGGRAFF. In DNA form, the CDR3 reads TGCGCCAGCAGTGGAATGGGGGGAGGGAGAGCTTTCTTT.

The chain uses TRBV7-2 and TRBJ2-1; TRBD1 aligns across 9 bases. Losses at the gene ends were 2 bases for V and 6 bases for J; bases not matched to a gene: 5. The CDR3 is made up of 15 amino acids. Germline V lookup: CDR1 SGHTA, CDR2 FQGNSA. This CDR3 is CASSLMGQGSNEQFF. The CDR3 region has the DNA TGTGCCAGCAGCTTAATGGGACAGGGTTCCAATGAGCAGTTCTTC.

The rearrangement links TRBV6-1 to TRBJ2-7, with D possibly TRBD1 on 5 matching bases. CDR3 length equals 13 residues. Per germline, CDR1 MNHNS and CDR2 SASEGT. V was shortened by 5 bases and J by 4 bases, with 12 bases between the two germline ends. Here the CDR3 DNA reads TGTGCCAGCAGTACAGGTTTCAATTACGAGCAGTACTTC. This codes for CASSTGFNYEQYF.

V and J are TRBV9 and TRBJ1-5; TRBD1 matches 9 bases. CDR3 length: 15 amino acids. The germline CDR1 and CDR2 sequences are SGDLS and YYNGEE. The J segment lost 2 bases and the V segment lost 0 bases, leaving 0 bases of the junction unmatched. The CDR3 spells CASSVGDRGNQPQHF. The CDR3 DNA is TGTGCCAGCAGCGTAGGGGACAGGGGCAATCAGCCCCAGCATTTT.

This sequence joins TRBV2 and TRBJ2-3, with a possible D match to TRBD2 (5 bases). The length of the CDR3 is 19 residues. V was trimmed by 0 bases and J by 2 bases, leaving 21 bases between them. Germline V gene sequence: CDR1 SNHLY, CDR2 FYNNEI. CDR3 nucleotide sequence: TGTGCCAGCAGTGAAGCTTTTTTGGTTGAGAGGGCCTACACAGATACGCAGTATTTT. Amino acid sequence: CASSEAFLVERAYTDTQYF.

V and J are TRBV9 and TRBJ2-1, with 8 bases lining up with TRBD2. Germline V gene data show CDR1 as SGDLS and CDR2 as YYNGEE. This CDR3 has 15 amino acids. J lost 7 bases, V lost 3 bases, and 9 bases had no gene match. The CDR3 reads CASSARGDPWNEQFF. Here the CDR3 DNA reads TGTGCCAGCAGCGCGCGGGGGGACCCCTGGAATGAGCAGTTCTTC.

The genes are TRBV7-2 and TRBJ2-2; TRBD2 aligns across 10 bases. Per germline, CDR1 SGHTA and CDR2 FQGNSA. This CDR3 has 19 residues. Trimming took 1 base from V and 9 from J; bases not matched to a gene: 17. DNA of the CDR3: TGTGCCAGCAGCTTAGTGGTGGGTGAACTAGCGGGATCGGTCAGGGAGCTGTTTTTT. Translated: CASSLVVGELAGSVRELFF.

V usage is TRBV9 and J usage is TRBJ2-1; D not resolved. Trimming removed 0 bases at V and 0 bases at J, with 10 bases between. CDR1 is SGDLS and CDR2 is YYNGEE in the germline V gene. This CDR3 has 16 amino acids. The CDR3 nucleotides read TGTGCCAGCAGCGTAGAGCCAGCTAGCTCCTACAATGAGCAGTTCTTC. As protein: CASSVEPASSYNEQFF. Using reference TRBV9 and TRBJ2-1 for the parts outside the CDR3, the full variable domain is DSGVTQTPKHLITATGQRVTLRCSPRSGDLSVYWYQQSLDQGLQFLIQYYNGEERAKGNILERFSAQQFPDLHSELNLSSLELGDSALYFCASSVEPASSYNEQFFGPGTRLTVL.

This rearrangement joins TRBV18 to TRBJ1-1; no clear D. With 3 bases removed from V and 2 bases from J, the gap between germline ends came to 31 bases. The CDR3 loop spans 21 amino acids. CDR1 and CDR2 (germline): KGHSH, LQKENI. The CDR3 DNA sequence: TGTGCCAGCTCACCTGAAAGCGCTGTAAAGGACTTCTTTTCACAAAACACTGAAGCTTTCTTT. It yields the protein CASSPESAVKDFFSQNTEAFF.

The rearrangement uses TRBV21-1 and TRBJ2-2; the table names TRBD2, a call not compared with the DNA. TRBV21-1 is labeled a pseudogene. There are 16 residues in the CDR3. CDR3 in amino acids: CASSNRAGVRRGELFF. CDR3 coding DNA: TGTGCCAGCAGCAACCGAGCGGGAGTGAGAAGGGGGGAGCTGTTTTTT.

The CDR3: CATLKLGQSNYGYTF. DNA for the CDR3: TGTGCCACACTTAAGCTCGGACAGTCTAACTATGGCTACACCTTC. The J gene is TRBJ1-2, the V gene TRBV19; D possibly corresponds to TRBD1 (6 bases). The V gene's germline CDR1 is LNHDA and CDR2 SQIVND (reference sequence). The CDR3 has 15 residues. V was clipped by 10 bases and J by 0 bases, with 18 bases between them.

The J gene is TRBJ1-2, the V gene TRBV30; weak D call: TRBD1 (6 bases). The V end was cut by 2 bases, the J end by 14 bases, with 12 bases between. The CDR3 extends over 10 amino acids. Looked up from germline, CDR1 is GTSNPN and CDR2 is SVGIG (reference sequence). CDR3 in DNA: TGTGCCTGGAGTCCGGACAGACTTACCTTC. Encoded protein: CAWSPDRLTF.

The rearrangement joins TRBV5-8 to TRBJ1-1; D is unclear. Germline values: CDR1 SGHTS, CDR2 YDEGEE. This CDR3 is built from 14 residues. The V and J ends lost 2 bases and 1 base respectively, with 9 bases between them. The CDR3 DNA reads TGTGCCAGCAGCTTTCGGGAATCGAACACTGAAGCTTTCTTT. It encodes CASSFRESNTEAFF.

As concerns this clone: This CDR3 is also generated by other DNA sequences in the sample. The genes are TRBV5-1 and TRBJ1-1; TRBD1 aligns across 7 bases. Germline assignment: CDR1 SGHRS and CDR2 YFSETQ. The CDR3 is made up of 14 amino acids. With 4 bases clipped from V and 2 bases from J, the junction kept 5 bases outside the gene matches. The CDR3 here is CASSLGTANTEAFF. The CDR3, as DNA: TGCGCCAGCAGCCTGGGGACAGCTAACACTGAAGCTTTCTTT.

The V gene is TRBV9, the J gene TRBJ2-7, with TRBD1 identical over 11 bases. Germline loops: CDR1 SGDLS, CDR2 YYNGEE. The CDR3 extends over 14 amino acids. J lost 11 bases, V lost 0 bases, and 7 bases had no gene match. The CDR3: CASSVEGQGDVEYF. The CDR3 DNA sequence: TGTGCCAGCAGCGTAGAGGGACAGGGGGATGTAGAGTACTTC. Variable domain in full (rest from reference TRBV9 and TRBJ2-7): DSGVTQTPKHLITATGQRVTLRCSPRSGDLSVYWYQQSLDQGLQFLIQYYNGEERAKGNILERFSAQQFPDLHSELNLSSLELGDSALYFCASSVEGQGDVEYFGPGTRLTVT.

The chain has TRBV7-2 and TRBJ2-7; 8 nucleotides match TRBD2. The CDR3 runs to 15 residues. V gave up 4 bases and J gave up 6 bases; unmatched junction bases: 11. Germline CDR1 SGHTA, CDR2 FQGNSA. CDR3 in amino acids: CASSSHTGGSGEQYF. CDR3 nucleotides: TGTGCCAGCAGCTCTCATACGGGAGGGTCGGGCGAGCAGTACTTC. The entire variable domain, with the rest obtained from reference TRBV7-2 and TRBJ2-7, is as follows: GAGVSQSPSNKVTEKGKDVELRCDPISGHTALYWYRQSLGQGLEFLIYFQGNSAPDKSGLPSDRFSAERTGGSVSTLTIQRTQQEDSAVYLCASSSHTGGSGEQYFGPGTRLTVT.

V usage is TRBV7-2 and J usage is TRBJ1-5; D unresolved. CDR3 length equals 15 residues. V was cut by 4 bases and J by 0 bases, with 10 bases left in between. CDR1 is SGHTA and CDR2 is FQGNSA in the germline V gene. The CDR3 sequence: CASSSNSYSNQPQHF. The CDR3 DNA is TGTGCCAGCAGCTCCAACAGTTATAGCAATCAGCCCCAGCATTTT.

The rearrangement uses TRBV30 and TRBJ2-5, with D possibly matching TRBD1 (6 bases). There are 12 residues in the CDR3. Trimming left V 3 bases short and J 5 bases short, with 10 bases between. CDR1 is GTSNPN, CDR2 SVGIG, per germline (reference sequence). The CDR3 reads CAWSPRGETQYF. The CDR3 DNA is TGTGCCTGGAGCCCCAGGGGTGAGACCCAGTACTTC.

J is TRBJ2-5 and V is TRBV18, with TRBD2 identical over 12 bases. Trimming cost V 3 bases and J 2 bases; bases outside gene matches: 1. Germline V gene sequence: CDR1 KGHSH, CDR2 LQKENI. The CDR3 is 15 residues long. In nucleotides, the CDR3 is TGTGCCAGCTCACCGACTAGCGGGAGACAAGAGACCCAGTACTTC. This codes for CASSPTSGRQETQYF. Drawing the rest from reference TRBV18 and TRBJ2-5, the complete variable domain is NAGVMQNPRHLVRRRGQEARLRCSPMKGHSHVYWYRQLPEEGLKFMVYLQKENIIDESGMPKERFSAEFPKEGPSILRIQQVVRGDSAAYFCASSPTSGRQETQYFGPGTRLLVL.